There are many counts of the clone carrying this TCR beta chain. The data originate from a study of blood T cells in healthy people across ages. Losses at the gene ends were 4 bases for V and 5 bases for J; bases not matched to a gene: 4. This CDR3 spans 12 amino acids. Germline assignment: CDR1 SQVTM and CDR2 ANQGSEA. Next came a second PCR, run for about 6 to 12 cycles, which used a sample-barcoded 5' primer along with a J-beta primer mix. TCRdb recomputed calls from the 5' RACE reads with MiXCR, one row per CDR3 protein. The sample lists fewer than 2,000,000 distinct CDR3 sequences; 30% to 40% were seen once.

The chain employs TRBV29-1 and TRBJ2-7, with TRBD1 matching 8 bases. Sequenced material: blood. The clonotype was recovered from a woman aged 25-40 years in good health. The CDR3: CSVADRVNEQYF. CDR3 DNA sequence: TGCAGCGTTGCGGACAGGGTGAACGAGCAGTACTTC.